A selection of T cell receptor beta chains follows, all from one sample in a study of blood T cell repertoires in COVID-19. The data were produced by immunoSEQ multiplex PCR, yet TCRdb's version contains in-frame clones alone and is incomplete. The sample has tens of thousands of clones, 88% seen once. The source material was peripheral blood. The receptors were sampled from a human donor in a cohort sampled during active COVID-19. CDR3s include the opening cysteine and the closing phenylalanine or tryptophan. D genes are given only for firm matches. Not every row has a clone size; where given, it reads once, few, many or a size class.

v_gene: TRBV6-4; abundance: -; j_gene: TRBJ1-2; d_gene: -; len: 16; CDR3aa: CASSLDGQKPNYGYTF; CDR3nt: TGTGCCAGCAGCCTTGATGGGCAGAAACCTAACTATGGCTACACCTTC
v_gene: TRBV9; abundance: few; j_gene: TRBJ2-1; d_gene: TRBD1; len: 16; CDR3aa: CASSRHNGDRAGEQFF; CDR3nt: TGTGCCAGCAGTCGCCATAACGGGGACAGGGCCGGTGAGCAGTTCTTC
v_gene: TRBV6-5; abundance: few; j_gene: TRBJ2-1; d_gene: TRBD2; len: 15; CDR3aa: CASSGLAGVSGEQFF; CDR3nt: TGTGCCAGCAGCGGACTAGCGGGAGTCTCCGGTGAGCAGTTCTTC
v_gene: TRBV28; abundance: -; j_gene: TRBJ2-7; d_gene: TRBD2; len: 20; CDR3aa: CASSNRPGTAGTSGTYEQYF; CDR3nt: TGTGCCAGCAGCAACCGGCCCGGGACGGCCGGGACTAGCGGCACGTACGAGCAGTACTTC
v_gene: TRBV18; abundance: few; j_gene: TRBJ2-7; d_gene: TRBD1; len: 14; CDR3aa: CASSQWDRGGEQYF; CDR3nt: TGTGCCAGCTCACAATGGGACAGGGGCGGCGAGCAGTACTTC
v_gene: TRBV6-2/TRBV6-3; abundance: -; j_gene: TRBJ2-5; d_gene: TRBD2; len: 15; CDR3aa: CASSTTSGEGETQYF; CDR3nt: TGTGCCAGCAGTACGACTAGCGGGGAGGGAGAGACCCAGTACTTC
v_gene: TRBV5-1; abundance: -; j_gene: TRBJ2-2; d_gene: TRBD2; len: 16; CDR3aa: CASSLTGSGNHGELFF; CDR3nt: TGCGCCAGCAGCTTGACGGGTAGCGGGAATCACGGGGAGCTGTTTTTT
v_gene: TRBV18; abundance: -; j_gene: TRBJ2-5; d_gene: TRBD1; len: 14; CDR3aa: CASSRSGTGETQYF; CDR3nt: TGTGCCAGCTCACGCTCCGGGACAGGGGAGACCCAGTACTTC
v_gene: TRBV5-7; abundance: -; j_gene: TRBJ1-5; d_gene: -; len: 14; CDR3aa: CASSLSRGGQPQHF; CDR3nt: TGTGCCAGCAGCTTGTCGCGGGGCGGTCAGCCCCAGCATTTT
v_gene: TRBV14; abundance: -; j_gene: TRBJ1-1; d_gene: TRBD1; len: 15; CDR3aa: CASRSDRGEDTEAFF; CDR3nt: TGTGCCAGCAGATCGGACAGGGGCGAGGACACTGAAGCTTTCTTT
v_gene: TRBV18; abundance: -; j_gene: TRBJ2-3; d_gene: -; len: 13; CDR3aa: CASKTSSTDTQYF; CDR3nt: TGTGCCAGCAAGACTAGTAGTACAGATACGCAGTATTTT
v_gene: TRBV5-4; abundance: few; j_gene: TRBJ2-5; d_gene: TRBD2; len: 20; CDR3aa: CASSLRTGTSGGVYRETQYF; CDR3nt: TGTGCCAGCAGCTTGAGAACCGGGACTAGCGGGGGGGTTTACCGGGAGACCCAGTACTTC
v_gene: TRBV3-1/TRBV3-2; abundance: -; j_gene: TRBJ2-3; d_gene: TRBD2; len: 12; CDR3aa: CASSQVAGRQYF; CDR3nt: TGTGCCAGCAGCCAGGTAGCGGGGCGGCAGTATTTT
v_gene: TRBV5-1; abundance: -; j_gene: TRBJ2-3; d_gene: -; len: 15; CDR3aa: CASSPTGTGTDTQYF; CDR3nt: TGCGCCAGCAGTCCCACCGGGACTGGCACAGATACGCAGTATTTT
v_gene: TRBV6-2/TRBV6-3; abundance: few; j_gene: TRBJ1-2; d_gene: -; len: 14; CDR3aa: CASSYLGAGYGYTF; CDR3nt: TGTGCCAGCAGTTACTTGGGGGCTGGCTATGGCTACACCTTC
v_gene: TRBV11-2; abundance: -; j_gene: TRBJ2-5; d_gene: TRBD2; len: 17; CDR3aa: CASSGRLAGGLVETQYF; CDR3nt: TGTGCCAGCAGCGGACGACTAGCGGGAGGGCTTGTAGAGACCCAGTACTTC
v_gene: TRBV27; abundance: once; j_gene: TRBJ2-5; d_gene: TRBD2; len: 13; CDR3aa: CASRRTRRETQYF; CDR3nt: TGTGCCAGCAGACGGACTAGAAGAGAGACCCAGTACTTC
v_gene: TRBV7-9; abundance: -; j_gene: TRBJ2-3; d_gene: TRBD1; len: 12; CDR3aa: CAGGQTTDTQYF; CDR3nt: TGTGCTGGGGGACAGACCACAGATACGCAGTATTTT
v_gene: TRBV15; abundance: -; j_gene: TRBJ1-1; d_gene: TRBD1; len: 15; CDR3aa: CATSNRGQVAHEAFF; CDR3nt: TGTGCCACGAGCAACAGGGGGCAGGTAGCCCATGAAGCTTTCTTT
v_gene: TRBV18; abundance: -; j_gene: TRBJ2-2; d_gene: TRBD1; len: 16; CDR3aa: CASSPSRGRLSGELFF; CDR3nt: TGTGCCAGCTCACCATCCAGGGGGCGTTTGAGCGGGGAGCTGTTTTTT
v_gene: TRBV28; abundance: -; j_gene: TRBJ1-4; d_gene: -; len: 14; CDR3aa: CASSRPPGGGKLFF; CDR3nt: TGTGCCAGCAGTCGACCGCCGGGGGGAGGGAAACTGTTTTTT
v_gene: TRBV28; abundance: -; j_gene: TRBJ2-5; d_gene: TRBD2; len: 14; CDR3aa: CASSRLASQETQYF; CDR3nt: TGTGCCAGCAGTAGACTAGCGTCCCAAGAGACCCAGTACTTC
v_gene: TRBV10-3; abundance: -; j_gene: TRBJ2-5; d_gene: -; len: 18; CDR3aa: CAISELSPYRSIQETQYF; CDR3nt: TGTGCCATCAGTGAGCTGTCTCCGTACCGGTCAATCCAAGAGACCCAGTACTTC
v_gene: TRBV4-2; abundance: -; j_gene: TRBJ2-3; d_gene: TRBD2; len: 17; CDR3aa: CASSPVQTSGGTDTQYF; CDR3nt: TGTGCCAGCAGCCCCGTCCAAACTAGCGGGGGCACAGATACGCAGTATTTT
v_gene: TRBV7-3; abundance: -; j_gene: TRBJ2-1; d_gene: -; len: 15; CDR3aa: CASSLGTLSNNEQFF; CDR3nt: TGTGCCAGCAGCCTCGGGACACTTTCAAACAATGAGCAGTTCTTC
v_gene: TRBV5-6; abundance: -; j_gene: TRBJ1-2; d_gene: -; len: 14; CDR3aa: CASSLPEANYGYTF; CDR3nt: TGTGCCAGCAGCTTGCCCGAGGCTAACTATGGCTACACCTTC
v_gene: TRBV7-2; abundance: -; j_gene: TRBJ1-1; d_gene: -; len: 16; CDR3aa: CASSPPRQTAPPGAFF; CDR3nt: TGTGCCAGCAGCCCCCCCCGACAGACAGCCCCACCGGGAGCTTTCTTT
v_gene: TRBV7-9; abundance: -; j_gene: TRBJ2-2; d_gene: -; len: 13; CDR3aa: CASSLGDTGELFF; CDR3nt: TGTGCCAGCAGCTTAGGAGACACCGGGGAGCTGTTTTTT
v_gene: TRBV11-2; abundance: -; j_gene: TRBJ2-1; d_gene: TRBD2; len: 15; CDR3aa: CASSSGLAGRVEQFF; CDR3nt: TGTGCCAGCAGCTCCGGACTAGCGGGAAGGGTTGAGCAGTTCTTC
v_gene: TRBV19; abundance: -; j_gene: TRBJ1-5; d_gene: -; len: 13; CDR3aa: CASSQQVNQPQHF; CDR3nt: TGTGCCAGTAGTCAGCAGGTCAATCAGCCCCAGCATTTT